Below are 5 T cell receptor beta chains sequenced from a single sample in a study of T-cell memory formation after mild COVID-19. MiXCR, applied by TCRdb to the 5' RACE reads, yields one record per CDR3 protein. The sample records 470,000 or so distinct CDR3 sequences, about 20% being singletons. The sequencing input was PBMCs or a T cell subset sorted from them (not recorded which). These receptors came from an adult woman who had mild COVID-19 (a few samples of this study predate the infection). Cell type and time point are not known.

This chain connects TRBV5-1 to TRBJ2-7; D possibly matches TRBD1 or TRBD2 (5 bases each). Trimming pared 4 bases from V and 4 bases from J, leaving 15 bases between. From germline, CDR1 is SGHRS and CDR2 YFSETQ. The CDR3 consists of 14 residues. CDR3 nucleotide sequence: TGCGCCAGCAGCGTCCCGACGGGGACGTACGAGCAGTACTTC. Translated, it gives CASSVPTGTYEQYF.

This clonotype was observed a handful of times. The rearrangement links TRBV7-2 to TRBJ1-1; 7 bases map to TRBD1. The CDR3 extends over 14 amino acids. V dropped 5 bases and J dropped 1; count of bases not matched to a gene: 4. Germline V gene sequence: CDR1 SGHTA, CDR2 FQGNSA. CDR3 loop: CASSHRGRNTEAFF. CDR3 DNA: TGTGCCAGCAGCCACAGGGGTAGGAACACTGAAGCTTTCTTT.

This clonotype was detected only a few times. The chain employs TRBV4-1 and TRBJ2-3; 10 positions agree with TRBD2. Germline V gives CDR1 MGHRA, CDR2 YSYEKL. Germline trimming cut 4 bases from V and 5 bases from J; bases unmatched to any gene: 6. There are 15 residues in the CDR3. The CDR3 sequence: CASSPGTSEGDTQYF. CDR3 DNA: TGCGCCAGCAGCCCCGGGACTAGCGAGGGAGATACGCAGTATTTT.

The CDR3: CASSLDLAASYNEQFF. CDR3 DNA sequence: TGCGCCAGCAGCTTGGACCTAGCGGCATCCTACAATGAGCAGTTCTTC. The V call is TRBV5-1, the J call TRBJ2-1; TRBD2 agrees at 7 bases. V was pared by 0 bases and J by 1 base, with 4 bases of the junction left unmatched. Germline CDR1 reads SGHRS; CDR2 reads YFSETQ. This CDR3 comprises 16 residues. The full variable domain, completed using reference TRBV5-1 and TRBJ2-1, is KAGVTQTPRYLIKTRGQQVTLSCSPISGHRSVSWYQQTPGQGLQFLFEYFSETQRNKGNFPGRFSGRQFSNSRSEMNVSTLELGDSALYLCASSLDLAASYNEQFFGPGTRLTVL.

This chain links TRBV5-1 with TRBJ1-2; possibly TRBD1 for D (5 bases). The CDR3 sequence is 13 residues long. The germline CDR1 and CDR2 sequences are SGHRS and YFSETQ. V gave up 4 bases and J gave up 2 bases, with 9 bases separating them. Here the CDR3 reads CASSKDTNYGYTF. The CDR3 region has the DNA TGCGCCAGCAGCAAGGACACAAACTATGGCTACACCTTC. The entire variable domain, with the rest obtained from reference TRBV5-1 and TRBJ1-2, is as follows: KAGVTQTPRYLIKTRGQQVTLSCSPISGHRSVSWYQQTPGQGLQFLFEYFSETQRNKGNFPGRFSGRQFSNSRSEMNVSTLELGDSALYLCASSKDTNYGYTFGSGTRLTVV.